The clone carrying this TCR beta chain was counted at least ten times. TCRdb used MiXCR to reprocess the 5' RACE reads, holding one entry per CDR3 protein. Here the sample spans about 240,000 distinct CDR3 sequences, about 11% being singletons. The source of the sample is a study of CD8 T cells in ankylosing spondylitis. The germline V and J ends were trimmed by 8 bases and 1 base, with 14 bases remaining between them. Germline CDR1 reads MGHRA; CDR2 reads YSYEKL. The CDR3 covers 14 residues. The sample consisted of blood, either unsorted or a sorted T cell fraction (not recorded which). The rearrangement links TRBV4-1 to TRBJ1-1; possibly TRBD1 for D (5 bases). This TCR was sampled from a male donor with ankylosing spondylitis or in good health (not recorded which). CDR3 amino acids: CASRGTLKNTEAFF. Here the CDR3 DNA reads TGCGCCAGCCGGGGGACGTTAAAGAACACTGAAGCTTTCTTT.